The 21 T cell receptor beta chains in this list originate from one sample, sequenced in a study of graft-versus-host responses after intestinal transplantation. Clones were sequenced by immunoSEQ multiplex PCR, and TCRdb holds only the in-frame ones, with some missing. The sample consists of 99,000 or so clones, about nine tenths of them appearing once. These TCRs are of unknown antigen specificity. The source material was unstimulated CD8+ T cells sorted from spleen or lymph node cells, sampled before transplant. Receptors were obtained from a human donor who was the organ donor for an intestinal transplant.

The V call is TRBV6-5, the J call TRBJ2-5, with 8 bases lining up with TRBD2. CDR3 length: 14 residues. Trimming removed 5 bases from V and 5 bases from J; junction bases left unmatched: 7. Germline lookup yields CDR1 MNHEY and CDR2 SVGAGI. CDR3 residues: CASSGDGRAETQYF. The CDR3 DNA sequence: TGTGCCAGCAGTGGTGACGGGAGGGCGGAGACCCAGTACTTC.

This clone was seen just once. The chain combines TRBV6-5 with TRBJ1-5, with 10 positions matching TRBD1. Germline CDR1 MNHEY, CDR2 SVGAGI. This CDR3 spans 12 amino acids. Unmatched junction bases numbered 4, after V lost 10 bases and J lost 7 bases. Here the CDR3 reads CATGTGAQPQHF. The CDR3 DNA is TGTGCCACGGGGACAGGGGCGCAGCCCCAGCATTTT.

A single count supports this clone. The chain uses TRBV28 and TRBJ2-5; 7 bases match TRBD2. CDR3 length: 15 residues. Germline V lookup: CDR1 MDHEN, CDR2 SYDVKM. The V segment lost 2 bases and the J segment 3 bases; nucleotides outside the gene matches: 6. The CDR3: CASSLIGGGKETQYF. CDR3 nucleotides: TGTGCCAGCAGTTTAATCGGCGGGGGAAAAGAGACCCAGTACTTC.

The chain employs TRBV28 and TRBJ2-1; D might be TRBD1 (6 bases). Per germline, CDR1 MDHEN and CDR2 SYDVKM. The CDR3 has 14 amino acids. V was pared by 8 bases and J by 12 bases, with 23 bases between. The CDR3 loop is CASSYRDTRQVQFF. CDR3 DNA: TGTGCCAGCTCCTATCGGGACACTCGTCAGGTGCAGTTCTTC.

This chain joins TRBV9 and TRBJ2-1; 12 bases fit TRBD1. J gave up 7 bases and V 5 bases, and 7 bases lay outside the gene matches. This CDR3 is built from 15 residues. Germline lookup yields CDR1 SGDLS and CDR2 YYNGEE. CDR3 DNA: TGTGCCAGCAGAATCGGGACAGGGGGCTTGAATGAGCAGTTCTTC. This encodes CASRIGTGGLNEQFF.

In nucleotides, the CDR3 is TGTGCCAGCAGTGAATTCCGGGGTTCTTGGACCGGGGAGCTGTTTTTT. It yields the protein CASSEFRGSWTGELFF. This sequence joins TRBV6-1 and TRBJ2-2; possible D gene TRBD2, 5 bases. The CDR3 sequence is 16 residues long. Germline CDR1 MNHNS, CDR2 SASEGT. Trimming removed 2 bases from V and 5 bases from J, with 15 bases in between.

The count of this clone is one. The CDR3 loop is CASSPIFRVTEAFF. In nucleotides, the CDR3 is TGTGCCAGCTCCCCTATTTTCAGGGTTACTGAAGCTTTCTTT. The chain has TRBV28 and TRBJ1-1, with D maybe TRBD1 (5 bases). This CDR3 is built from 14 residues. Germline V gene lookup returns CDR1 MDHEN and CDR2 SYDVKM. Between the trimmed V and J ends, which lost 8 bases and 5 bases, there was a span of 18 bases.

The chain combines TRBV7-3 with TRBJ1-6; D remains ambiguous. Germline CDR1 is SGHTA and CDR2 is FQGTGA. V shed 5 bases and J shed 5 bases, with 16 bases lying between them. This CDR3 comprises 16 residues. CDR3 DNA: TGTGCCAGCAGCCTGAGGCTTCGGGTGGATAATTCACCCCTCCACTTT. It encodes CASSLRLRVDNSPLHF.

The V and J genes are TRBV4-1 and TRBJ2-5; 7 bases agree with TRBD2. CDR1 is MGHRA and CDR2 is YSYEKL in the germline V gene. J was trimmed by 4 bases and V by 0 bases; bases with no gene match: 14. CDR3 size: 18 residues. CDR3 sequence reads: CASSQDARDYTSRETQYF. CDR3 DNA sequence: TGCGCCAGCAGCCAAGATGCCCGGGACTACACTTCCCGAGAGACCCAGTACTTC.

The CDR3 DNA follows: TGTGCTAGTGGTTTGGTACGCCTTCACAGCAACTATGGCTACACCTTC. This gives the protein CASGLVRLHSNYGYTF. V usage is TRBV12-5 and J usage is TRBJ1-2; D unclear. From germline, CDR1 is LGHNT and CDR2 FRNRAP. CDR3 length equals 16 residues. V shed 0 bases and J shed 2 bases, with 13 bases lying between them.

J is TRBJ2-2 and V is TRBV5-8, with 8 nucleotides matching TRBD2. Germline V gives CDR1 SGHTS, CDR2 YDEGEE. With 5 bases clipped from V and 6 bases from J, the junction kept 9 bases outside the gene matches. There are 15 residues in the CDR3. As DNA, the CDR3 is TGTGCCAGCAGACCCGGACTAGCAGTAGCCGGGGAGCTGTTTTTT. It specifies CASRPGLAVAGELFF.

The chain uses TRBV29-1 and TRBJ1-3, with 7 bases that match TRBD1. V lost 5 bases to trimming and J lost 3 bases; unmatched junction nucleotides: 4. The CDR3 totals 13 residues. The germline V gene has CDR1 SQVTM and CDR2 ANQGSEA. The CDR3 coding sequence is TGCAGCGTTCGTACAGGGGATGGAAACACCATATATTTT. This encodes CSVRTGDGNTIYF.

The chain links TRBV18 to TRBJ2-7, with D perhaps TRBD1 (6 bases). Trimming removed 4 bases at V and 6 bases at J, with 19 bases between. Germline V gene sequence: CDR1 KGHSH, CDR2 LQKENI. The CDR3 totals 15 residues. CDR3 protein: CASSLDRYGLSEQYF. CDR3 in DNA: TGTGCCAGCTCACTCGACAGGTACGGTCTCTCCGAGCAGTACTTC.

CDR3 sequence: CASSPWDASGSNAPGANVLTF. CDR3 nucleotide sequence: TGTGCCAGCAGCCCCTGGGATGCGAGCGGGAGCAATGCGCCTGGGGCCAACGTCCTGACTTTC. The chain joins TRBV7-3 to TRBJ2-6, with 8 bases identical to TRBD2. This CDR3 contains 21 residues. The V gene end was trimmed by 5 bases and the J gene end by 2 bases; junction bases not matched to a gene: 20. Germline V gene data show CDR1 as SGHTA and CDR2 as FQGTGA.

The J gene is TRBJ2-1, the V gene TRBV28; tentatively, D is TRBD2 (6 bases). CDR3 length: 13 amino acids. Trimming shortened V by 3 bases and J by 11 bases, and 14 bases separated the two germline ends. CDR1 and CDR2 from the germline V gene are MDHEN and SYDVKM. The CDR3 sequence: CASSFTAGTQQFF. CDR3 in DNA: TGTGCCAGCAGTTTCACGGCCGGGACTCAGCAGTTCTTC.

The rearrangement joins TRBV10-1 to TRBJ1-6; 9 bases agree with TRBD1. The CDR3 contains 14 residues. V shed 9 bases, J shed 9 bases, and the junction held 9 bases outside the gene matches. Germline V CDR1 and CDR2: WNHNN, SYGVQD (reference sequence). The CDR3 loop is CARTGGREISPLHF. For the CDR3, the DNA is TGCGCCAGGACAGGGGGGCGTGAAATTTCACCCCTCCACTTT.

Here the CDR3 reads CASSYSAGDGYTF. In DNA form, the CDR3 reads TGTGCCAGCAGTTACTCCGCAGGGGACGGCTACACCTTC. This chain uses TRBV6-5 with TRBJ1-2; possibly TRBD1 for D (6 bases). The germline CDR1 and CDR2 sequences are MNHEY and SVGAGI. Trimming left V 0 bases short and J 8 bases short, with 10 bases between. The CDR3 loop spans 13 amino acids.

The V call is TRBV10-2, the J call TRBJ1-4; D might be TRBD1 (6 bases). CDR3 length equals 21 residues. Trimming removed 3 bases at V and 0 bases at J, with 26 bases between. Germline CDR1 WSHSY, CDR2 SAAADI. The CDR3 DNA reads TGCGCCAGCAGTGAACATTTTCGAGGTGCGACAGGCCTTGCAACTAATGAAAAACTGTTTTTT. Its protein product is CASSEHFRGATGLATNEKLFF.

The chain joins TRBV19 to TRBJ1-2, with D possibly matching TRBD1 (5 bases). The CDR3 length is 17 residues. V was pared by 7 bases and J by 4 bases, with 25 bases between. Germline CDR1 is LNHDA and CDR2 is SQIVND (reference sequence). The CDR3 reads CASTIGRLTGYLYGYTF. CDR3 nucleotide sequence: TGTGCCAGTACCATTGGGAGGCTTACAGGCTACCTCTATGGCTACACCTTC.

The chain employs TRBV4-1 and TRBJ2-5, with 13 bases matching TRBD2. Germline CDR1 reads MGHRA; CDR2 reads YSYEKL. V was pared by 3 bases and J by 2 bases, with 3 bases of the junction left unmatched. CDR3 length equals 16 residues. The CDR3 DNA follows: TGCGCCAGCAGCCACCTACTAGCGGGAGGGCAAGAGACCCAGTACTTC. Protein product: CASSHLLAGGQETQYF.

The chain uses TRBV7-9 and TRBJ2-5; D is unresolved. Looked up from germline, CDR1 is SEHNR and CDR2 is FQNEAQ (reference sequence). The CDR3 is made up of 12 amino acids. Trimming stripped 4 bases from V and 4 bases from J, with 7 bases between. CDR3 in DNA: TGTGCCAGCAGCTCTATGTTAGAGACCCAGTACTTC. Protein: CASSSMLETQYF.